This record looks at one T cell receptor beta chain sequence and its context. As yet, its antigen is unknown. MiXCR, run by TCRdb on the 5' RACE reads, gives a single entry per CDR3 protein. Among around 480,000 distinct CDR3 sequences listed, around 15% were seen once. V lost 1 base to trimming and J lost 0 bases; unmatched junction nucleotides: 11. CDR3 length equals 20 residues. The germline gives CDR1 LGHNA, CDR2 YNFKEQ. The data belong to a study of identical twins. Overall study findings and caveats: Invariant T cells like MAIT and iNKT could partly confound the zero-insertion analyses. Memory repertoires lacked the insertion deficit that abundant cord blood beta clonotypes showed.

The same data also contributed to another study, on yellow fever vaccine responses in identical twins.

Source material: CD4+ T cells sorted from blood. This receptor was taken from a young woman in good health. V usage is TRBV4-2 and J usage is TRBJ2-4; 11 bases match TRBD2. The CDR3 loop reads CASSQATGLAEELAKNIQYF. The CDR3 DNA reads as TGTGCCAGCAGCCAAGCAACGGGACTAGCGGAAGAGCTAGCCAAAAACATTCAGTACTTC.